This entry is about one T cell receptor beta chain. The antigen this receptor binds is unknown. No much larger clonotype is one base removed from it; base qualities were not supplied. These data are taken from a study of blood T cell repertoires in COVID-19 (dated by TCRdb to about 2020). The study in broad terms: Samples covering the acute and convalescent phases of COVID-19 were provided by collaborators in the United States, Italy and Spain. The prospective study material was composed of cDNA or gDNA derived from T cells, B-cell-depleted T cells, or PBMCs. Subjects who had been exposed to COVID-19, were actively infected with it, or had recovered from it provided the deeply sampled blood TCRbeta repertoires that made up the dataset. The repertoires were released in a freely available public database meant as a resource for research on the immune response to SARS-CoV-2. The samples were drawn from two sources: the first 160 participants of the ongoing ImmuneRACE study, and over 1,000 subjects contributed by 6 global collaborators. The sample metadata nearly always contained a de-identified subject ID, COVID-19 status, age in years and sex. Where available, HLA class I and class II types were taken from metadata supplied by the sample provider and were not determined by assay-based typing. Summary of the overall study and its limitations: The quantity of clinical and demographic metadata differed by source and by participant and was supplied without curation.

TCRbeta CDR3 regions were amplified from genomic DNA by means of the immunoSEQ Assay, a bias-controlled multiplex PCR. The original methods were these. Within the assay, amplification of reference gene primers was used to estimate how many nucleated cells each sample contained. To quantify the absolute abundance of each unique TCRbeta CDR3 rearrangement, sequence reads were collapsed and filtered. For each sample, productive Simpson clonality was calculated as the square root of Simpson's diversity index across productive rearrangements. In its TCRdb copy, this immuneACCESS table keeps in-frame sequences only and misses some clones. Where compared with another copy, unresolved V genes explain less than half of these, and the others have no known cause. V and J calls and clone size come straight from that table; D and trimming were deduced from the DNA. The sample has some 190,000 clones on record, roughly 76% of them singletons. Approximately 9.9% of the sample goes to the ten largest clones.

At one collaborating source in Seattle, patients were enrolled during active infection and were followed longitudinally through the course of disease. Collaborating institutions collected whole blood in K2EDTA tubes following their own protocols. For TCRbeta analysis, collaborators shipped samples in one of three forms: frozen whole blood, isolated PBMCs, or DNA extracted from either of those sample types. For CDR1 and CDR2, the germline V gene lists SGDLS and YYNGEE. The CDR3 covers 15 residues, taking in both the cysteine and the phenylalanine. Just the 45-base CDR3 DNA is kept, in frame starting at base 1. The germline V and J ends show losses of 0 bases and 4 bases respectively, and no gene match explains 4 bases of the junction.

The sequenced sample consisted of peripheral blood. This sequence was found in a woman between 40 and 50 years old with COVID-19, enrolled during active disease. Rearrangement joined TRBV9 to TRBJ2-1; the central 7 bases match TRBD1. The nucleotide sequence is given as TGTGCCAGCAGCGTAGGGGACAGTTCTTACAATGAGCAGTTCTTC. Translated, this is CASSVGDSSYNEQFF. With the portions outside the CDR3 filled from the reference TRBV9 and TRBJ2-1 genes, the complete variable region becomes DSGVTQTPKHLITATGQRVTLRCSPRSGDLSVYWYQQSLDQGLQFLIQYYNGEERAKGNILERFSAQQFPDLHSELNLSSLELGDSALYFCASSVGDSSYNEQFFGPGTRLTVL.